Below are 29 T cell receptor beta chains sequenced from a single sample in a study of graft-versus-host responses after intestinal transplantation. These TCRs' antigens remain unknown. Only in-frame clones appear in the TCRdb table, and some are missing; sequencing was by immunoSEQ multiplex PCR. The sample carries over 100,000 clones, 90% to 95% recorded once. The sequencing here drew on unstimulated CD8+ T cells sorted from spleen or lymph node cells, taken before transplant. These TCRs come from a human donor who was the organ donor for an intestinal transplant.

The gene calls are TRBV6-1 and TRBJ1-2; D remains ambiguous. V was shortened by 6 bases and J by 8 bases, with 7 bases between the two germline ends. The length of the CDR3 is 10 residues. Germline CDR1 and CDR2: MNHNS and SASEGT. The CDR3 loop is CASRGAGYTF. In nucleotides, the CDR3 is TGTGCCAGCAGGGGCGCGGGCTACACCTTC.

The chain carries TRBV4-2 and TRBJ2-2; 7 positions match TRBD2. CDR3 length equals 16 residues. Germline V gene sequence: CDR1 LGHNA, CDR2 YNFKEQ. V gave up 4 bases and J gave up 4 bases; unmatched junction bases: 9. In nucleotides, the CDR3 is TGTGCCAGCAGCCGGGAGGGGCTAGCGACCACCGGGGAGCTGTTTTTT. Amino acids: CASSREGLATTGELFF.

The chain joins TRBV28 to TRBJ2-7; D assignment may be TRBD1 or TRBD2 (7 bases each). CDR1 is MDHEN, CDR2 SYDVKM, per germline. The CDR3 spans 20 residues. Trimming removed 6 bases from V and 0 bases from J, with 30 bases in between. Written as DNA, the CDR3 is TGTGCCAGCAGCCACTATAAGGGCCAGGGGGGGCTTTTTCTCTCCTACGAGCAGTACTTC. This translates into CASSHYKGQGGLFLSYEQYF.

The chain couples TRBV6-5 to TRBJ2-4; perhaps TRBD1 as D (6 bases). V was pared by 0 bases and J by 0 bases, with 9 bases between. Germline CDR1 and CDR2: MNHEY and SVGAGI. The CDR3 runs to 16 residues. The CDR3 region has the DNA TGTGCCAGCAGTTACTCGATACAGGGAGCCAAAAACATTCAGTACTTC. This encodes CASSYSIQGAKNIQYF.

The V and J genes are TRBV5-4 and TRBJ2-7, with 9 bases aligning to TRBD1. V shed 6 bases, J shed 1 base, and the junction held 5 bases outside the gene matches. The germline gives CDR1 SGHNT, CDR2 YYREEE (reference sequence). The CDR3 length is 14 residues. The CDR3 nucleotides are TGTGCCAGCACCCCGGGACAGGGATCCTACGAGCAGTACTTC. Protein: CASTPGQGSYEQYF.

A single count supports this clone. The J gene is TRBJ2-7, the V gene TRBV27; D could derive from TRBD1 or TRBD2 (5 bases each). The V gene's germline CDR1 is MNHEY and CDR2 SMNVEV (reference sequence). V was clipped by 3 bases and J by 4 bases, with 13 bases between them. The CDR3 sequence is 14 residues long. The CDR3 DNA reads as TGTGCCAGCAGTTTGGGGCAGGGAGATTACGAGCAGTACTTC. Translating it yields CASSLGQGDYEQYF.

The chain is built from TRBV19 and TRBJ2-7, with D perhaps matching TRBD2 (6 bases). The CDR3 runs 15 residues. The V end was cut by 6 bases, the J end by 5 bases, with 20 bases between. Germline loops: CDR1 LNHDA, CDR2 SQIVND (reference sequence). The CDR3 DNA follows: TGTGCCAGTAGCAAGGCGGCACAGCGGGTCCACGAGCAGTACTTC. Translating it yields CASSKAAQRVHEQYF. Filled out from reference TRBV19 and TRBJ2-7, the complete variable domain reads DGGITQSPKYLFRKEGQNVTLSCEQNLNHDAMYWYRQDPGQGLRLIYYSQIVNDFQKGDIAEGYSVSREKKESFPLTVTSAQKNPTAFYLCASSKAAQRVHEQYFGPGTRLTVT.

This clone was counted once. The genes are TRBV6-5 and TRBJ2-7; D gene ambiguous. The CDR3 loop spans 13 amino acids. Germline loops: CDR1 MNHEY, CDR2 SVGAGI. V was cut by 7 bases and J by 3 bases, with 13 bases left in between. The CDR3 DNA sequence: TGTGCCAGCAATGTGATCCACCGCTACGAGCAGTACTTC. Residues: CASNVIHRYEQYF.

This chain links TRBV10-3 with TRBJ1-2, with 8 positions matching TRBD1. The germline CDR1 and CDR2 sequences are ENHRY and SYGVKD. The CDR3 totals 15 residues. With 2 bases clipped from V and 2 bases from J, the junction kept 4 bases outside the gene matches. The DNA of the CDR3 is TGTGCCATCAGTGAGAAGAGGACAGGGAACTATGGCTACACCTTC. Translation: CAISEKRTGNYGYTF.

This clone was picked up one time. This chain joins TRBV27 and TRBJ2-7; 12 bases match TRBD2. Unmatched junction bases numbered 3, after V lost 3 bases and J lost 6 bases. The CDR3 has 14 amino acids. Germline assignment: CDR1 MNHEY and CDR2 SMNVEV (reference sequence). This CDR3 is CASSFGTSGSEQYF. The DNA for the CDR3 is TGTGCCAGCAGTTTCGGGACTAGCGGGTCCGAGCAGTACTTC.

This rearrangement joins TRBV7-9 to TRBJ2-1; 8 nucleotides line up with TRBD2. The ends lost 1 base at V and 9 bases at J; junction bases unmatched: 8. The CDR3 extends over 15 amino acids. Looked up from germline, CDR1 is SEHNR and CDR2 is FQNEAQ (reference sequence). The CDR3 reads CASSLDGRGFGEQFF. The CDR3, as DNA: TGTGCCAGCAGCTTAGACGGGAGGGGTTTCGGTGAGCAGTTCTTC.

The chain has TRBV6-6 and TRBJ2-7; D could derive from TRBD1 or TRBD2 (5 bases each). Deletions cut 9 bases from V and 2 bases from J, with 11 bases between. This CDR3 spans 12 amino acids. The germline V gene has CDR1 MNHNY and CDR2 SVGAGI (reference sequence). The CDR3 region is CARRDPAYEQYF. The CDR3 region has the DNA TGTGCCAGGAGGGACCCTGCCTACGAGCAGTACTTC.

The J gene is TRBJ1-1, the V gene TRBV19; 7 bases line up with TRBD1. The CDR3 totals 12 residues. Trimming removed 11 bases from V and 6 bases from J; junction bases left unmatched: 9. Germline V gene sequence: CDR1 LNHDA, CDR2 SQIVND (reference sequence). The DNA for the CDR3 is TGTGCCCAGTCTAAGGGGGCGGCTGAAGCTTTCTTT. Translation: CAQSKGAAEAFF.

The rearrangement uses TRBV7-2 and TRBJ2-7; no definite D call. CDR3 length: 13 amino acids. Germline V gives CDR1 SGHTA, CDR2 FQGNSA. V dropped 0 bases and J dropped 1 base, with 4 bases sitting between them. Here the CDR3 DNA reads TGTGCCAGCAGCTTAGCGGGGTCCTACGAGCAGTACTTC. Its translation is CASSLAGSYEQYF.

The genes are TRBV6-5 and TRBJ2-5; 7 nucleotides agree with TRBD2. The last part of the DNA fits TRBJ2-7 better; the J call may be wrong. Germline lookup yields CDR1 MNHEY and CDR2 SVGAGI. The CDR3 is 15 residues long. The CDR3 loop is CASRGTWDYAYEQYF. The DNA for the CDR3 is TGTGCCAGCAGAGGAACTTGGGACTACGCCTACGAGCAGTACTTC.

The chain carries TRBV30 and TRBJ1-1, with unresolved D. V lost 0 bases to trimming and J lost 5 bases, with 13 bases between them. CDR3 length equals 14 residues. Germline V gene lookup returns CDR1 GTSNPN and CDR2 SVGIG (reference sequence). The CDR3 loop is CAWSVLALETEAFF. DNA for the CDR3: TGTGCCTGGAGTGTACTGGCTTTGGAGACTGAAGCTTTCTTT.

The chain links TRBV5-4 to TRBJ2-5; the D gene could be TRBD1 or TRBD2 (5 bases each). The V gene lost 4 bases and the J gene lost 5 bases, with 15 bases spanning the gap. Germline CDR1 and CDR2: SGHNT and YYREEE (reference sequence). This CDR3 contains 14 residues. Here the CDR3 DNA reads TGTGCCAGCAGCCCTCGGGGCCAAAGGGAGACCCAGTACTTC. Protein product: CASSPRGQRETQYF.

The chain couples TRBV10-2 to TRBJ2-7, with D possibly being TRBD2 (6 bases). Trimming removed 0 bases at V and 4 bases at J, with 13 bases between. The V gene's germline CDR1 is WSHSY and CDR2 SAAADI. The CDR3 has 15 residues. CDR3 coding DNA: TGCGCCAGCAGTGAGTCTAGAGGGAGCGGGTACGAGCAGTACTTC. Amino acid sequence: CASSESRGSGYEQYF.

The J gene is TRBJ2-1, the V gene TRBV13; TRBD2 might be the D (5 bases). Germline V gene lookup returns CDR1 PRHDT and CDR2 FYEKMQ (reference sequence). Trimming pared 3 bases from V and 4 bases from J, leaving 7 bases between. This CDR3 comprises 13 residues. The CDR3 sequence: CASSFGGYNEQFF. The CDR3 DNA reads TGTGCCAGCAGCTTCGGCGGGTACAATGAGCAGTTCTTC.

The chain employs TRBV7-9 and TRBJ1-1; D is possibly TRBD1 (5 bases). The germline CDR1 and CDR2 sequences are SEHNR and FQNEAQ (reference sequence). This CDR3 is 17 amino acids long. Deletions cut 5 bases from V and 5 bases from J, with 24 bases between. CDR3 loop: CASSGASDSALETEAFF. As DNA, the CDR3 is TGTGCCAGCAGCGGTGCCTCCGACAGCGCCCTTGAGACTGAAGCTTTCTTT.

The CDR3 reads CASSPSTGSRDTEAFF. In DNA form, the CDR3 reads TGTGCCAGTAGCCCTTCGACAGGCTCCCGAGACACTGAAGCTTTCTTT. The genes are TRBV19 and TRBJ1-1; tentatively, D is TRBD1 (6 bases). The germline V gene has CDR1 LNHDA and CDR2 SQIVND (reference sequence). This CDR3 is built from 16 residues. V gave up 6 bases and J gave up 3 bases, with 20 bases separating them.

The chain links TRBV13 to TRBJ2-1; no firm D call. The CDR3 contains 13 residues. Per germline, CDR1 PRHDT and CDR2 FYEKMQ (reference sequence). Trimming stripped 5 bases from V and 8 bases from J, with 13 bases between. The DNA of the CDR3 is TGTGCCAGCAGCACCCGACTCCGGGATGAGCAGTTCTTC. Encoded protein: CASSTRLRDEQFF.

The chain employs TRBV11-2 and TRBJ2-5; D gene uncertain. The CDR3 consists of 13 residues. V was trimmed by 0 bases and J by 5 bases, leaving 7 bases between them. The germline CDR1 and CDR2 sequences are SGHAT and FQNNGV. The CDR3 here is CASSLESRETQYF. CDR3 bases: TGTGCCAGCAGCTTAGAGAGCCGGGAGACCCAGTACTTC.

The rearrangement links TRBV4-1 to TRBJ1-2, with D uncertain. The CDR3 runs to 15 residues. Germline CDR1 and CDR2: MGHRA and YSYEKL. V lost 0 bases and J 1 base, leaving 9 bases between the germline ends. The CDR3 sequence: CASSQDGPINYGYTF. In DNA form, the CDR3 reads TGCGCCAGCAGCCAAGACGGACCGATTAACTATGGCTACACCTTC.

The gene calls are TRBV27 and TRBJ1-4; no clear D gene. V was clipped by 1 base and J by 5 bases, with 11 bases between them. The length of the CDR3 is 15 residues. Germline V gene data show CDR1 as MNHEY and CDR2 as SMNVEV (reference sequence). The CDR3 is CASSLFAKRNEKLFF. In nucleotides, the CDR3 is TGTGCCAGCAGTTTATTTGCGAAGAGGAATGAAAAACTGTTTTTT.

The V and J genes are TRBV28 and TRBJ1-2, with D perhaps matching TRBD1 (5 bases). Per the germline V gene, CDR1 is MDHEN and CDR2 is SYDVKM. Trimming took 4 bases from V and 8 from J, leaving 11 bases between them. CDR3 length: 12 residues. The CDR3 sequence: CASSSGTWGYTF. The CDR3 bases are TGTGCCAGCAGTTCAGGGACGTGGGGCTACACCTTC.

The chain carries TRBV6-6 and TRBJ2-7, with 7 bases aligning to TRBD2. Germline V gives CDR1 MNHNY, CDR2 SVGAGI (reference sequence). This CDR3 has 14 residues. The ends lost 1 base at V and 3 bases at J; junction bases unmatched: 3. The CDR3 reads CASSYWGGGYEQYF. The CDR3 DNA reads as TGTGCCAGCAGTTACTGGGGGGGTGGCTACGAGCAGTACTTC.

This chain joins TRBV28 and TRBJ2-7, with TRBD1 identical over 7 bases. Germline V gene sequence: CDR1 MDHEN, CDR2 SYDVKM. V shed 5 bases, J shed 2 bases, and the junction held 15 bases outside the gene matches. This CDR3 spans 17 amino acids. In DNA form, the CDR3 reads TGTGCCAGCAGTGGCCCAGAGGGGGCGGCCAAAACCTACGAGCAGTACTTC. This translates into CASSGPEGAAKTYEQYF.

CDR3 protein: CASSLAGSSYNEQFF. In DNA, the CDR3 is TGCGCCAGCAGCTTGGCCGGGAGCTCCTACAATGAGCAGTTCTTC. The V call is TRBV5-1, the J call TRBJ2-1; maybe TRBD2 (6 bases). V lost 0 bases and J lost 0, with 7 bases in between. CDR1 is SGHRS and CDR2 is YFSETQ in the germline V gene. The length of the CDR3 is 15 residues.